The rows below give T cell receptor beta chains drawn from one sample of a study of blood T cells in healthy people across ages. A single record per CDR3 protein comes from TCRdb applying MiXCR to the 5' RACE reads. The table lists 1.8 million or so distinct CDR3 sequences, more than 35% of them singletons. The material sequenced was blood. These receptor sequences come from a human donor in good health. Both conserved end residues are part of each CDR3. The D gene is left open where the match is weak. Size is omitted from some rows. Given values are once, few, many or a class for expanded clones.

j_gene | v_gene | abundance | d_gene | CDR3nt | CDR3aa
TRBJ2-7 | TRBV13 | NA | TRBD1 | TGTGCCAGCAGCCGCAGGGGGCAGATGTCGAGCTACGAGCAGTACTTC | CASSRRGQMSSYEQYF
TRBJ2-4 | TRBV9 | few | NA | TGTGCCAGCAGCGTAGGAAACTTCAAAAACATTCAGTACTTC | CASSVGNFKNIQYF
TRBJ2-1 | TRBV7-3 | once | TRBD1 | TGTGCCAGCAGCTTATCCGGGACAGCCGCGGCTGAGCAGTTCTTC | CASSLSGTAAAEQFF
TRBJ2-3 | TRBV5-1 | NA | NA | TGCGCCAGCAGAGATGAGGCAGGCACAGATACGCAGTATTTT | CASRDEAGTDTQYF
TRBJ2-1 | TRBV6-5 | NA | NA | TGTGCCAGCAGTTACGGCGGGGTCTCCTACAATGAGCAGTTCTTC | CASSYGGVSYNEQFF
TRBJ1-4 | TRBV20-1 | NA | NA | TGCAGTGCTAGACCAGCGGGGATACGTGAAAAACTGTTTTTT | CSARPAGIREKLFF
TRBJ1-1 | TRBV6-5 | NA | NA | TGTGCCAGCAGTTACTCGATTGACACCAAGGAAGCTTTCTTT | CASSYSIDTKEAFF
TRBJ1-4 | TRBV18 | NA | TRBD1 | TGTGCCAGCTCACCACGGGGACAGGGGACAACTAATGAAAAACTGTTTTTT | CASSPRGQGTTNEKLFF
TRBJ2-5 | TRBV7-8 | NA | NA | TGTGCCAGCAGCTTGACTAGTTCAGGCTTCAAAGAGACCCAGTACTTC | CASSLTSSGFKETQYF
TRBJ1-1 | TRBV24-1 | NA | TRBD1 | TGCCGGACAGGGATGAACACTGAAGCTTTCTTT | CRTGMNTEAFF
TRBJ2-7 | TRBV28 | many | NA | TGTGCCAGCAGTTTCGAGGTTTCCTCCTACGAGCAGTACTTC | CASSFEVSSYEQYF
TRBJ1-3 | TRBV5-4 | once | NA | TGTGCCAGCAGCATTGCACAGGGAAACACCATATATTTT | CASSIAQGNTIYF
TRBJ1-1 | TRBV27 | NA | NA | TGTGCCAGCAGTTTAAACGGGTTAGGGGATATAGGCACTGAAGCTTTCTTT | CASSLNGLGDIGTEAFF
TRBJ2-1 | TRBV6-5 | NA | TRBD1 | TGTGCCACCAGGGGGACAGAACTCAATGAGCAGTTCTTC | CATRGTELNEQFF
TRBJ2-3 | TRBV12-3/TRBV12-4 | NA | NA | TGTGCCAGCAGATTGAGCACAGATGTGCAGTATTTT | CASRLSTDVQYF
TRBJ2-1 | TRBV29-1 | few | TRBD1 | TGCAGCGTTCCACAGGGGGCCAGGTACAATGAGCAGTTCTTC | CSVPQGARYNEQFF
TRBJ2-1 | TRBV7-8 | NA | TRBD2 | TGTGCCAGTACCGCTAGCGGGGTATACAATGAGCAGTTCTTC | CASTASGVYNEQFF
TRBJ2-5 | TRBV4-3 | NA | NA | TGCGCCAGCAGCCAAGATGGGGTGGGGACCCAGTACTTC | CASSQDGVGTQYF
TRBJ2-1 | TRBV7-2 | few | NA | TGTGCCAGCAGCCCAACCGGGCCCACCTACAATGAGCAGTTCTTC | CASSPTGPTYNEQFF
TRBJ2-5 | TRBV29-1 | NA | NA | TGCAGCGTCGAAGATCAGAGTGGGCGGAGAGAAGAGACCCGGTACTTC | CSVEDQSGRREETRYF
TRBJ1-3 | TRBV3-1 | NA | NA | TGTGCCAGCAGCCAAGTTTTGGCTAACACCATATATTTT | CASSQVLANTIYF
TRBJ2-1 | TRBV11-3 | few | NA | TGTGCCAGCAGCTTATTACGGGGCGGAAACTCCTACAATGAGCAGTTCTTC | CASSLLRGGNSYNEQFF
TRBJ2-7 | TRBV11-2 | NA | NA | TGTGCCGGCAGCTTCCGGCAGGTAACCTACGAGCAGTACTTC | CAGSFRQVTYEQYF
TRBJ1-2 | TRBV12-3/TRBV12-4 | NA | NA | TGTGCCAGCAGAACCGGTCAGCACTATGGCTACACCTTC | CASRTGQHYGYTF
TRBJ2-1 | TRBV20-1 | few | TRBD2 | TGCAGTGCTAGAGATGCTCGACTAGCGGGGAATGAGCAGTTCTTC | CSARDARLAGNEQFF
TRBJ2-1 | TRBV28 | once | TRBD2 | TGTGCCAGCACCGTCGTGGGGCTAGCGGGAGACAATGAGCAGTTCTTC | CASTVVGLAGDNEQFF